This record looks at one TCR beta chain sequence and its context. Its cognate antigen is unknown. This sample was included in a study of cytomegalovirus exposure and HLA in healthy donors. Points from the study as a whole: A previous analysis found most TCR beta V segments productive roughly 87% or roughly 30% of the time. An analysis was carried out later, and it reportedly showed fewer N-insertions in an Asian-associated ancestry cluster than the roughly 670-donor mean.

With 0 bases removed from V and 1 base from J, the gap between germline ends came to 19 bases. Germline loops: CDR1 SEHNR, CDR2 FQNEAQ (reference sequence). CDR3 size: 18 residues. The PCR was carried out with 60 Vbeta primers and 13 Jbeta primers. Using immunoSEQ multiplex PCR, the repertoire was profiled, and TCRdb retains in-frame clones only, with some absent. Seen here are about 150,000 clones, 84% observed once, and the top ten hold around 2%. The V and J genes are TRBV7-9 and TRBJ2-7; D is perhaps TRBD2 (5 bases). What was sequenced was PBMCs. This receptor was obtained from a man aged 18 to 30 in good health and CMV-seronegative. This chain's CDR3 is CASSLAQNVATPSYEQYF. The CDR3 DNA follows: TGTGCCAGCAGCTTAGCGCAAAATGTAGCGACTCCGTCCTACGAGCAGTACTTC.